The rows below give T cell receptor beta chains drawn from one sample of a study of PD-1 blockade in classical Hodgkin lymphoma. Assay used: immunoSEQ multiplex PCR; TCRdb lists only in-frame clones, some missing. This repertoire shows some 62,000 clones, approximately 88% found once; its top ten account for roughly an eighth. This material consisted of peripheral blood mononuclear cells (PBMCs), taken at baseline. The receptors here all came from a human donor with classical Hodgkin lymphoma. Each CDR3 is given with its conserved first and last residue. D genes are given only for firm matches. Size values are once, few and many counts, or a class for expanded clones, and some rows have none.

>.|TRBV7-2|TRBJ1-4|.
CASSPQGGEKLFF
TGTGCCAGCAGCCCCCAAGGGGGTGAAAAACTGTTTTTT
>once|TRBV6-6|TRBJ2-7|TRBD2
CASRRTSGGPDEQYF
TGTGCCAGCAGACGGACTAGCGGGGGACCCGATGAGCAGTACTTC
>.|TRBV11-3|TRBJ1-1|.
CASSLGHGSVNTEAFF
TGTGCCAGCAGCTTAGGTCATGGTTCGGTGAACACTGAAGCTTTCTTT
>.|TRBV6-4|TRBJ2-1|TRBD1
CASSRGYEQFF
TGTGCCAGCAGCAGGGGGTATGAGCAGTTCTTC
>.|TRBV28|TRBJ2-7|.
CASSDLGGSYEQYF
TGTGCCAGCAGTGATCTAGGGGGTTCGTACGAGCAGTACTTC
>.|TRBV5-8|TRBJ2-5|TRBD2
CASSQYGTSGGQETQYF
TGCGCCAGCAGCCAATATGGGACTAGCGGGGGTCAAGAGACCCAGTACTTC
>.|TRBV28|TRBJ1-3|.
CASSFRTSGNTIYF
TGTGCCAGCAGTTTCCGGACTTCTGGAAACACCATATATTTT
>.|TRBV5-1|TRBJ2-3|TRBD2
CASSLETSADTQYF
TGCGCCAGCAGCTTGGAAACTAGCGCGGATACGCAGTATTTT
>.|TRBV6-6|TRBJ1-2|.
CASSYGAGSLVGYTF
TGTGCCAGCAGTTACGGGGCGGGCAGTCTCGTCGGCTACACCTTC
>.|TRBV27|TRBJ2-7|.
CASRTNRERGYEQYF
TGTGCCAGCAGGACCAACAGGGAGAGGGGTTACGAGCAGTACTTC
>.|TRBV4-3|TRBJ1-5|.
CASSQRDGSNQPQHF
TGCGCCAGCAGCCAACGGGACGGTAGCAATCAGCCCCAGCATTTT
>.|TRBV7-9|TRBJ2-7|.
CASSLVSGSYEQYF
TGTGCCAGCAGCTTAGTGTCAGGGTCCTACGAGCAGTACTTC
>.|TRBV15|TRBJ2-6|.
CATSRESLSGANVLTF
TGTGCCACCAGCAGAGAAAGCCTCTCTGGGGCCAACGTCCTGACTTTC
>.|TRBV7-2|TRBJ2-3|TRBD2
CASSLVLAGGYSTDTQYF
TGTGCCAGCAGCTTAGTTCTAGCGGGGGGGTACAGCACAGATACGCAGTATTTT
>.|TRBV28|TRBJ2-1|TRBD2
CASRPQGLARSWEQFF
TGTGCCAGCAGACCCCAAGGACTAGCCAGGTCATGGGAGCAGTTCTTC
>.|TRBV5-1|TRBJ1-3|TRBD1
CASRRDSSGNTIYF
TGCGCCAGCAGGAGGGACAGCTCTGGAAACACCATATATTTT
>.|TRBV19|TRBJ1-4|TRBD1
CATRGQGVEKLFF
TGTGCCACCAGGGGACAGGGCGTTGAAAAACTGTTTTTT
>.|TRBV30|TRBJ2-5|TRBD2
CAWSPTRTSGGVETQYF
TGTGCCTGGAGCCCAACCCGGACTAGCGGGGGGGTGGAGACCCAGTACTTC
>.|TRBV30|TRBJ2-2|.
CAWSVIVGETGELFF
TGTGCCTGGAGTGTGATCGTAGGGGAGACCGGGGAGCTGTTTTTT
>.|TRBV9|TRBJ1-3|.
CASSPGPSGNTIYF
TGTGCCAGCAGCCCCGGACCCTCTGGAAACACCATATATTTT
>.|TRBV21-1|TRBJ1-1|.
CASSISRDRVSEAFF
TGTGCCAGCAGCATAAGCCGGGACAGGGTATCTGAAGCTTTCTTT
>.|TRBV5-1|TRBJ1-1|TRBD1
CASSRTGVEDTEAFF
TGCGCCAGCAGCAGGACAGGGGTAGAGGACACTGAAGCTTTCTTT
>.|TRBV19|TRBJ2-7|.
CASSGPGRVYEQYF
TGTGCCAGTAGTGGGCCGGGACGGGTCTACGAGCAGTACTTC
>.|TRBV7-2|TRBJ2-3|TRBD2
CASSPLAGGLSNTQYF
TGTGCCAGCAGCCCCCTGGCGGGGGGACTCTCGAATACGCAGTATTTT
>.|TRBV6-6|TRBJ1-4|.
CASRMSSSNEKLFF
TGTGCCAGCAGAATGTCGAGCTCTAATGAAAAACTGTTTTTT
>.|TRBV4-3|TRBJ1-4|TRBD1
CASSQETGSNEKLFF
TGCGCCAGCAGCCAAGAGACAGGGTCTAATGAAAAACTGTTTTTT
>.|TRBV9|TRBJ1-1|.
CASSVEGGRGEAFF
TGTGCCAGCAGCGTAGAGGGGGGTCGGGGTGAAGCTTTCTTT
>.|TRBV4-2|TRBJ2-7|.
CASSQVGRNEQYF
TGTGCCAGCAGCCAAGTTGGACGGAACGAGCAGTACTTC
>.|TRBV18|TRBJ1-1|TRBD1
CASSGTENTEAFF
TGTGCCAGCTCAGGGACAGAGAACACTGAAGCTTTCTTT
>.|TRBV5-6|TRBJ1-4|.
CASSLPGDVGEKLFF
TGTGCCAGCAGCTTGCCTGGCGACGTGGGTGAAAAACTGTTTTTT
>once|TRBV7-9|TRBJ1-5|.
CASSLGFGGDSNQPQHF
TGTGCCAGCAGTCTAGGGTTTGGGGGGGATAGCAATCAGCCCCAGCATTTT
>.|TRBV7-9|TRBJ2-3|.
CASSQESSHRYF
TGTGCCAGCAGCCAAGAAAGCTCCCACCGGTATTTT
>.|TRBV6-5|TRBJ1-1|.
CASSYSYRGNRWAFF
TGTGCCAGCAGTTACTCCTATCGGGGTAACAGATGGGCTTTCTTT
>once|TRBV29-1|TRBJ2-3|TRBD1
CSGRDRDTDTQYF
TGCAGCGGCCGGGACAGGGACACAGATACGCAGTATTTT
>.|TRBV10-3|TRBJ1-2|TRBD1
CAISDNQGGYGYTF
TGTGCCATCAGTGATAATCAGGGGGGTTACGGCTACACCTTC
>.|TRBV2|TRBJ1-6|.
CASSEGPYNSPLHF
TGTGCCAGCAGTGAGGGGCCATATAATTCACCCCTCCACTTT
>.|TRBV19|TRBJ1-2|TRBD1
CASSRDRIYGYTF
TGTGCCAGTAGTAGGGACAGGATATATGGCTACACCTTC
>.|TRBV4-1|TRBJ2-7|TRBD1
CASSPGQGEYYEQYF
TGCGCCAGCAGCCCCGGACAGGGGGAGTACTACGAGCAGTACTTC
>.|TRBV6-5|TRBJ1-1|.
CASSLWARRDTEAFF
TGTGCCAGCAGTTTATGGGCCCGGCGGGACACTGAAGCTTTCTTT
>once|TRBV30|TRBJ1-2|.
CAWKGYYGYTF
TGTGCCTGGAAGGGGTACTATGGCTACACCTTC
>.|TRBV6-6|TRBJ1-3|.
CASTSPGAGNTIYF
TGTGCCAGCACTAGCCCTGGGGCTGGAAACACCATATATTTT
>few|TRBV7-2|TRBJ2-3|TRBD2
CASLAGEVTDTQYF
TGTGCCAGCTTAGCGGGGGAAGTCACAGATACGCAGTATTTT
>.|TRBV18|TRBJ2-2|.
CASSPALSTGELFF
TGTGCCAGCTCACCAGCCCTATCCACCGGGGAGCTGTTTTTT
>.|TRBV7-2|TRBJ2-3|TRBD2
CASSPRTSGRTDTQYF
TGTGCCAGCAGCCCCAGGACTAGCGGTCGCACAGATACGCAGTATTTT
>once|TRBV9|TRBJ2-5|TRBD2
CASSVDGGGEETQYF
TGTGCCAGCAGCGTAGACGGCGGGGGGGAAGAGACCCAGTACTTC
>.|TRBV7-2|TRBJ1-2|.
CASSLVGSGDGYTF
TGTGCCAGCAGCTTAGTAGGCTCGGGAGATGGCTACACCTTC
>.|TRBV6-4|TRBJ2-3|TRBD2
CASSDTTSGASDTQYF
TGTGCCAGCAGTGACACTACTAGCGGGGCTTCGGATACGCAGTATTTT
>.|TRBV19|TRBJ1-5|.
CASSSGHLNQPQHF
TGTGCCAGTAGTTCGGGACACCTTAATCAGCCCCAGCATTTT
>.|TRBV15|TRBJ2-7|TRBD2
CATSRDAAGGHYEQYF
TGTGCCACCAGCAGAGATGCAGCGGGGGGGCACTACGAGCAGTACTTC
>.|TRBV28|TRBJ1-2|TRBD1
CASSLFSRGTGGSDGYTF
TGTGCCAGCAGTTTGTTCTCTCGAGGGACAGGGGGCTCGGATGGCTACACCTTC
>once|TRBV6-6|TRBJ2-4|TRBD1
CASSLTGGKNIQYF
TGTGCCAGCAGCCTGACAGGGGGAAAAAACATTCAGTACTTC
>.|TRBV6-7|TRBJ1-5|TRBD1
CASSYWATTGVPNQPQHF
TGTGCCAGCAGTTACTGGGCTACTACAGGGGTTCCCAATCAGCCCCAGCATTTT
>.|TRBV5-1|TRBJ2-7|TRBD1
CASSLGPGQGSGEQYF
TGCGCCAGCAGCTTGGGACCGGGACAGGGGTCCGGGGAGCAGTACTTC
>.|TRBV2|TRBJ2-5|.
CASMVSQETQYF
TGTGCCAGCATGGTCTCCCAAGAGACCCAGTACTTC
>.|TRBV10-3|TRBJ1-2|TRBD1
CAISESGQSTGYTF
TGTGCCATCAGTGAGTCGGGACAGTCCACCGGCTACACCTTC
>.|TRBV6-6|TRBJ2-7|.
CASSYGQGPYEQYF
TGTGCCAGCAGTTACGGTCAGGGTCCCTACGAGCAGTACTTC
>.|TRBV18|TRBJ2-7|.
CASSARLSYEQYF
TGTGCCAGCTCAGCGCGGCTCTCCTACGAGCAGTACTTC